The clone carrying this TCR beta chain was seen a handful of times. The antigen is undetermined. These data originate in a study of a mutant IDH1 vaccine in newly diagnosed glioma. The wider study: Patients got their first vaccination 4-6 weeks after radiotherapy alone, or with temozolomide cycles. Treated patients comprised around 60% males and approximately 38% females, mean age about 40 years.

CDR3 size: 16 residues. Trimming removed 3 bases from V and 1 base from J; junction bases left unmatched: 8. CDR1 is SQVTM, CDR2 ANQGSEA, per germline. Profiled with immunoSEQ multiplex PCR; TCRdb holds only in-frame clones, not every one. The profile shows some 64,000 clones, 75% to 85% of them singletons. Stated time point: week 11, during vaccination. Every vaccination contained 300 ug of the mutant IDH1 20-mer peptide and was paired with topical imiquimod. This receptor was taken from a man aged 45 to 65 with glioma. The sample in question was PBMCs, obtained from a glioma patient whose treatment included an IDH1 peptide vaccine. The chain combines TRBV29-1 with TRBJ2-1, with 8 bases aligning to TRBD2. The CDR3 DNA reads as TGCAGCGTTGATTCGGTTAGCGGGAAATCCTACAATGAGCAGTTCTTC. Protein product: CSVDSVSGKSYNEQFF.